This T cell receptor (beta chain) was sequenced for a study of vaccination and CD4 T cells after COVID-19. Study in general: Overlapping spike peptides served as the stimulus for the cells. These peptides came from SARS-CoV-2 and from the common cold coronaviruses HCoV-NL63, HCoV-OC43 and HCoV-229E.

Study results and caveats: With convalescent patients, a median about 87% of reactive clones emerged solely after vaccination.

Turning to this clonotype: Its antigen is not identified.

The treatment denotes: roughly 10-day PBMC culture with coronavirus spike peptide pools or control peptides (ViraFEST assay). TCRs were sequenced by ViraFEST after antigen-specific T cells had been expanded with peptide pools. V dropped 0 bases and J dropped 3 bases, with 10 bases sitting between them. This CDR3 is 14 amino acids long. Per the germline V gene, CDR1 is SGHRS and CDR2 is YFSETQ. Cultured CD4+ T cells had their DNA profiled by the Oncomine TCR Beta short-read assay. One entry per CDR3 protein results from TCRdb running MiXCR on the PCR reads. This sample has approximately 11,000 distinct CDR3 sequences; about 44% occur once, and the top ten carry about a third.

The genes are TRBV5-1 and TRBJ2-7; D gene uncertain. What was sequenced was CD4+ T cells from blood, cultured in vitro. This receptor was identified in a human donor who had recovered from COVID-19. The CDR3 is CASSLEARLYEQYF. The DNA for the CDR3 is TGCGCCAGCAGCTTGGAGGCCAGGCTCTACGAGCAGTACTTC.